The clone carrying this T cell receptor beta chain was observed at least ten times. No antigen is known for it. TCRdb redid the calling of the reads with MiXCR, one entry per CDR3 protein. The sample consists of around 130,000 distinct CDR3 sequences, about 10% of them appearing once. The CDR3 consists of 17 residues. V shed 5 bases, J shed 2 bases, and the junction held 11 bases outside the gene matches. These data come from a study of T cell repertoires in cytomegalovirus infection. Across the whole study: Matching HLA type, along with CMV infection, was indicated by public TCR beta signatures. Study-wide results and caveats: CMV-specific TCR beta clonotypes restricted by HLA-C were the ones dominating the ex vivo response. Identification of carriers of CMV plus the relevant HLA was performed using cumulative public TCR beta family frequency.

Material: PBMCs. The chain recombines TRBV12-3 or TRBV12-4 with TRBJ2-1; 8 bases are shared with TRBD1. This clonotype originated in a human donor in good health (CMV status not recorded). Some clones in this sample may be carry-over from other donors' samples. The CDR3 nucleotides read TGTGCCAGCAGTCCGAACCGGGACAGGCGAACCTACAATGAGCAGTTCTTC. This codes for CASSPNRDRRTYNEQFF.